This TCR beta chain was documented in a study of metastatic and nonmetastatic thyroid tumors. Trimming took 0 bases from V and 5 from J, leaving 12 bases between them. The CDR3 has 15 amino acids. The germline V gene encodes CDR1 SGHRS and CDR2 YFSETQ. All patients were treatment-naive before thyroid surgery. The authors' processing: Across clinicopathological groups, CDR3 differences served as the basis for building a distant-metastasis classifier for papillary thyroid cancer. TCRdb redid the clone calls on the PCR reads using MiXCR. The V and J calls follow TCRdb's processing rather than the paper's. The sample records over 5,500 clones, approximately 35% being singletons.

The source material was adjacent normal tissue. The TCR was taken from a female donor with papillary thyroid cancer or a benign thyroid nodule (not recorded which). Some clones in this sample may be carry-over from other donors' samples. The chain links TRBV5-1 to TRBJ1-5, with unresolved D. CDR3 loop: CASSLEGGSYQPQHF. CDR3 in DNA: TGCGCCAGCAGCTTGGAGGGAGGATCCTATCAGCCCCAGCATTTT. Together with reference TRBV5-1 and TRBJ1-5, the CDR3 gives the full variable domain: KAGVTQTPRYLIKTRGQQVTLSCSPISGHRSVSWYQQTPGQGLQFLFEYFSETQRNKGNFPGRFSGRQFSNSRSEMNVSTLELGDSALYLCASSLEGGSYQPQHFGDGTRLSIL.